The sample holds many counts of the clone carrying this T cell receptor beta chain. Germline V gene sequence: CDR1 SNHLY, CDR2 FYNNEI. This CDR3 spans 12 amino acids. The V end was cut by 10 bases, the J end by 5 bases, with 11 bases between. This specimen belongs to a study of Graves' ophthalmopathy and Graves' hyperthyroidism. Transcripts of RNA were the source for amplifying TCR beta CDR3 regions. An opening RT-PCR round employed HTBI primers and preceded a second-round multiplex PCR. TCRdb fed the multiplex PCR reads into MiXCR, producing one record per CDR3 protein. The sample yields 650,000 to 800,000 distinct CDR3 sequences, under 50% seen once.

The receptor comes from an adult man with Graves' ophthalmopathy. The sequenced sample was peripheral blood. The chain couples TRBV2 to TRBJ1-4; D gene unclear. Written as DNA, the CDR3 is TGTGCCACAGCAGGAGAAAATGAAAAACTGTTTTTT. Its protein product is CATAGENEKLFF.